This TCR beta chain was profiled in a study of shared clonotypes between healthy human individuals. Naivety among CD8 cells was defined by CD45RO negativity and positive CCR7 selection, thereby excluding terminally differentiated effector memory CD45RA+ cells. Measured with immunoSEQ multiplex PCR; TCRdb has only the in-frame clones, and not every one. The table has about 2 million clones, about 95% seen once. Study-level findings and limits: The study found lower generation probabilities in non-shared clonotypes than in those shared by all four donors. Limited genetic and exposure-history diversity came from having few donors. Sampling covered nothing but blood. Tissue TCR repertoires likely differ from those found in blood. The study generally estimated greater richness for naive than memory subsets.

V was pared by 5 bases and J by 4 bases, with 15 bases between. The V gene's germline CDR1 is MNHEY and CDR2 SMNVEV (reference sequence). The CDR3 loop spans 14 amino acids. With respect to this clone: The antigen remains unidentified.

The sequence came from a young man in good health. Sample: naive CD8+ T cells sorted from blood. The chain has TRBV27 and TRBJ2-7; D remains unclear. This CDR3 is CASSPTPRGYEQYF. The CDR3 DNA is TGTGCCAGCAGTCCAACCCCTCGTGGATACGAGCAGTACTTC.